This T cell receptor beta chain was identified during a study of cytomegalovirus exposure and HLA in healthy donors. PCR amplification relied on 60 Vbeta primers (plus 13 Jbeta primers). The table came from immunoSEQ multiplex PCR; TCRdb's copy has only in-frame clones and leaves some out. The table records about 92,000 clones, over 75% of them present only once. In germline, CDR1 is MNHEY, CDR2 SVGAGI. The ends were cut back, 2 bases at V and 4 bases at J, with 14 bases in the middle. The CDR3 extends over 15 amino acids. This clone was seen more than once but under ten times. Sequences were obtained from PBMCs. The receptor comes from a girl aged 2 to 10 in good health and CMV-seropositive. The chain carries TRBV6-5 and TRBJ1-1, with D maybe TRBD1 (5 bases). The CDR3 nucleotides read TGTGCCAGCAGTTACAACCTCGGGGGGGGCACTGAAGCTTTCTTT. This gives the protein CASSYNLGGGTEAFF.